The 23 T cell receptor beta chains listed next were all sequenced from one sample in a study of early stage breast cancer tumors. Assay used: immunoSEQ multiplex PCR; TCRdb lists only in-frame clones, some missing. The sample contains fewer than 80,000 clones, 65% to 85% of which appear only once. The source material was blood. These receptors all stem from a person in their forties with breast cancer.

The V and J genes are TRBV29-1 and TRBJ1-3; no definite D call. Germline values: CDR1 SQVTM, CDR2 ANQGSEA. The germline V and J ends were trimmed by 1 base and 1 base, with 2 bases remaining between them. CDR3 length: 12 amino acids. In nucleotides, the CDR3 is TGCAGCGTTGAAGGGTCTGGAAACACCATATATTTT. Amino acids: CSVEGSGNTIYF. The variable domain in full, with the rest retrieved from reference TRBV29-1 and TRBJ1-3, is SAVISQKPSRDICQRGTSLTIQCQVDSQVTMMFWYRQQPGQSLTLIATANQGSEATYESGFVIDKFPISRPNLTFSTLTVSNMSPEDSSIYLCSVEGSGNTIYFGEGSWLTVV.

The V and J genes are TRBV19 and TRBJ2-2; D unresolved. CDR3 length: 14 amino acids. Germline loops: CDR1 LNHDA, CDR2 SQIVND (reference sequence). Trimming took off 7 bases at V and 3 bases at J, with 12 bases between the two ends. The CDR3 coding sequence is TGTGCCAGTAATGGCTTTCCTTACACCGGGGAGCTGTTTTTT. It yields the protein CASNGFPYTGELFF.

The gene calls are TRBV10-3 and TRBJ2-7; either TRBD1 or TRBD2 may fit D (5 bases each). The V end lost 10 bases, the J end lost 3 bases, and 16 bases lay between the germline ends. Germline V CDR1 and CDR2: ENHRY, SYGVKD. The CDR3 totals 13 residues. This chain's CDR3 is CASSGTPGYEQYF. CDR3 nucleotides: TGTGCCAGTTCCGGGACCCCTGGCTACGAGCAGTACTTC.

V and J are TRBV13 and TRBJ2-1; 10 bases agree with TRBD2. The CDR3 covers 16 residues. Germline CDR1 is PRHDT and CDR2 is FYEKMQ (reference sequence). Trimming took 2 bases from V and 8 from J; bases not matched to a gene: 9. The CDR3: CASSLNGLAGEYEQFF. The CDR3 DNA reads TGTGCCAGCAGCTTAAATGGGCTAGCGGGAGAGTATGAGCAGTTCTTC.

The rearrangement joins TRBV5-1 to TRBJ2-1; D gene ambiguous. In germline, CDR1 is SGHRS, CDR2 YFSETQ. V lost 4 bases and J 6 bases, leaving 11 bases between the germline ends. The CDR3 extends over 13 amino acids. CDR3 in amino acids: CASSRPPRNEQFF. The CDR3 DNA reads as TGCGCCAGCAGCCGCCCCCCGCGCAATGAGCAGTTCTTC.

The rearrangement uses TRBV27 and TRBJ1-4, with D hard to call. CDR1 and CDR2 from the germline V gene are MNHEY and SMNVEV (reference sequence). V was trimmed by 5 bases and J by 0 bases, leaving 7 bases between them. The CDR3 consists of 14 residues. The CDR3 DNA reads TGTGCCAGCAGTCCCACCCCAACTAATGAAAAACTGTTTTTT. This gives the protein CASSPTPTNEKLFF.

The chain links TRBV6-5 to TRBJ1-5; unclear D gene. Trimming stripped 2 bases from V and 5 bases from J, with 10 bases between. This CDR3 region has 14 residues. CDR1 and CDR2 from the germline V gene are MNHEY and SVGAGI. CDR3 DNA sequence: TGTGCCAGCAGTTACGGGAGGAGGGATCAGCCCCAGCATTTT. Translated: CASSYGRRDQPQHF.

The DNA for the CDR3 is TGTGCCAGCAGCCCCTCGCCGTCGCGCTATGGCTACACCTTC. Its protein is CASSPSPSRYGYTF. The chain combines TRBV7-8 with TRBJ1-2; D call uncertain. The CDR3 length is 14 residues. CDR1 and CDR2 from the germline V gene are SGHVS and FQNEAQ. V dropped 5 bases and J dropped 4 bases, with 14 bases sitting between them.

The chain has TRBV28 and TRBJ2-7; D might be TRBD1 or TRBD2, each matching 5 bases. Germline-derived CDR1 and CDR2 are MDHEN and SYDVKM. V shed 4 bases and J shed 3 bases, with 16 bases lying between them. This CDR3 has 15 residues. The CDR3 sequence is CASSSPGRDFYEQYF. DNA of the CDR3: TGTGCCAGCAGTTCTCCGGGACGGGATTTCTACGAGCAGTACTTC.

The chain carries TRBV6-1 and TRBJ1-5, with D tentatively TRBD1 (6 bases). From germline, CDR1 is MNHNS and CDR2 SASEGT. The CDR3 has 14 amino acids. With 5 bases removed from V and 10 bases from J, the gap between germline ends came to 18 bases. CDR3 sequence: CASSPTGSGSPQHF. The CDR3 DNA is TGTGCCAGCAGTCCTACAGGGTCAGGTTCACCCCAGCATTTT.

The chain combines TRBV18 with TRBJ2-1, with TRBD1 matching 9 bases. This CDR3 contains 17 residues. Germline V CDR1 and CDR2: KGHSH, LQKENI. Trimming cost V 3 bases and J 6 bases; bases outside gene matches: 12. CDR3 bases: TGTGCCAGCTCACCTCCCGTGGGGACAGGGAATTTCAATGAGCAGTTCTTC. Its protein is CASSPPVGTGNFNEQFF.

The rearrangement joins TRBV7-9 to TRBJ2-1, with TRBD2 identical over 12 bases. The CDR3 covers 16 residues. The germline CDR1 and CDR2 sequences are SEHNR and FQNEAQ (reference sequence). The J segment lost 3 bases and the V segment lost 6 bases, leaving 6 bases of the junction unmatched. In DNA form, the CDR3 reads TGTGCCAGCAGTTCTAGCGGGAGGGCCTTCTACAATGAGCAGTTCTTC. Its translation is CASSSSGRAFYNEQFF.

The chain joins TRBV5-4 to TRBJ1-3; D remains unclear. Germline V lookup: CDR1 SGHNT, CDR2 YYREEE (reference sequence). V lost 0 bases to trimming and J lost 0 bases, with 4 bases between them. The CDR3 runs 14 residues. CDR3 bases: TGTGCCAGCAGCTTGGCAAGCTCTGGAAACACCATATATTTT. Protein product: CASSLASSGNTIYF.

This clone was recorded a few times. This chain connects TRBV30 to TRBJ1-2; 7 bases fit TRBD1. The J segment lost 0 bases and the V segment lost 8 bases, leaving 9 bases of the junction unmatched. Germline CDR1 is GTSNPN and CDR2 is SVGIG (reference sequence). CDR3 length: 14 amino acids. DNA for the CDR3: TGTGCCGCTTACCGGGACAGAGCTAACTATGGCTACACCTTC. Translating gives CAAYRDRANYGYTF.

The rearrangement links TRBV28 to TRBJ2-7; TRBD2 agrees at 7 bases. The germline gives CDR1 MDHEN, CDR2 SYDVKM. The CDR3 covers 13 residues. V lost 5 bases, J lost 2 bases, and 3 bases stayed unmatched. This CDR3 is CASSPGTTYEQYF. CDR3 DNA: TGTGCCAGCAGTCCCGGGACTACCTACGAGCAGTACTTC.

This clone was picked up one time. This CDR3 is CASSLALGWGTEAFF. The CDR3 DNA is TGTGCCAGCAGCTTAGCCCTAGGGTGGGGGACTGAAGCTTTCTTT. V gene TRBV11-2 combines with J gene TRBJ1-1; perhaps TRBD1 as D (5 bases). Germline V gives CDR1 SGHAT, CDR2 FQNNGV. V was clipped by 1 base and J by 5 bases, with 14 bases between them. The CDR3 runs 15 residues.

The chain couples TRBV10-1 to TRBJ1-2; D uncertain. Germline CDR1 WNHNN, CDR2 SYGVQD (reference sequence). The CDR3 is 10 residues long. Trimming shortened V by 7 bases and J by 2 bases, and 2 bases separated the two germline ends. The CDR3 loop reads CASKNYGYTF. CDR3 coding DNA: TGCGCCAGCAAAAACTATGGCTACACCTTC.

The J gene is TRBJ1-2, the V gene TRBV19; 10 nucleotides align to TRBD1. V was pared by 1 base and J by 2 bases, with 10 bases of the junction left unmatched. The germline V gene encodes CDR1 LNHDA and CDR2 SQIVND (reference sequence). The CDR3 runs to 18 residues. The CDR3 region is CASSIVYRQGAGNYGYTF. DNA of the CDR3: TGTGCCAGTAGTATAGTGTATCGACAGGGGGCAGGAAACTATGGCTACACCTTC.

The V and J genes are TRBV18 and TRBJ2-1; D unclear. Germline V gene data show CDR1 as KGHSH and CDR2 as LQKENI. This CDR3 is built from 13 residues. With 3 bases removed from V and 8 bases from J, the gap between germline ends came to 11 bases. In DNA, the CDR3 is TGTGCCAGCTCACCCTTCGATGGGGATGAGCAGTTCTTC. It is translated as CASSPFDGDEQFF.

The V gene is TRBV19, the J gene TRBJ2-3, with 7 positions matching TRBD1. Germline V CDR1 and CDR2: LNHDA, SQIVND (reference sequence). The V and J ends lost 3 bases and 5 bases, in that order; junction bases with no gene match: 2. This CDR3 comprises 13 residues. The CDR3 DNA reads TGTGCCAGTAGTATTCCAGGGGGAGATACGCAGTATTTT. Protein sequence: CASSIPGGDTQYF.

CDR3: CASSETAGGRETQYF. CDR3 DNA sequence: TGTGCCAGCAGTGAAACGGCGGGAGGGCGAGAGACCCAGTACTTC. The V gene is TRBV6-4, the J gene TRBJ2-5, with 9 bases matching TRBD2. The germline V gene encodes CDR1 MRHNA and CDR2 SNTAGT. The CDR3 has 15 residues. V lost 3 bases, J lost 4 bases, and 6 bases stayed unmatched.

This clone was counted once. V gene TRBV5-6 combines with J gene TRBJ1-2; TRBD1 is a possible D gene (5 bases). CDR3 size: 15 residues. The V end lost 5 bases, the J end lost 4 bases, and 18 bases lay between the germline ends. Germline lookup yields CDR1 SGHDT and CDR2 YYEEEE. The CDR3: CASRTGTLPSYGYTF. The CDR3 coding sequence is TGTGCCAGCAGAACCGGGACCCTACCTTCCTATGGCTACACCTTC.

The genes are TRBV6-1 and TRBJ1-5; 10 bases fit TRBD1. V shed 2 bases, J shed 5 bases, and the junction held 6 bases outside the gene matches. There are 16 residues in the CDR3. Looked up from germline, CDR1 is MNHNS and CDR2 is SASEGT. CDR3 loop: CASSELGQGNYQPQHF. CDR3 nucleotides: TGTGCCAGCAGTGAATTGGGACAGGGGAATTATCAGCCCCAGCATTTT.